This T cell receptor (beta chain) was obtained from a study of beta chain features in type 1 diabetes. Study-wide context: The patient and healthy donor groups were comparable for age, gender and cell yields. General study findings and limits: More deletions and fewer insertions at VDJ junctions were seen in type 1 diabetes patients. In these data, an HLA type influence on TCRB rearrangement remained unresolved.

The CDR3 covers 15 residues. The J segment lost 4 bases and the V segment lost 5 bases, leaving 8 bases of the junction unmatched. Per the germline V gene, CDR1 is SGHTA and CDR2 is FQGNSA. In its sample, this clone was seen a few times. Its cognate antigen is unknown. The study reverse transcribed the entire isolated RNA, so it sequenced expressed TCRB transcripts. Assay used: immunoSEQ multiplex PCR; TCRdb lists only in-frame clones, some missing. The sample lists almost 350,000 clones, 7.5% to 9% occurring once. The sequencing sample was made of central memory CD4+ T cells from blood. V gene TRBV7-2 combines with J gene TRBJ2-1; 7 bases align to TRBD1. The clonotype comes from a woman younger than 35 in good health. The CDR3: CASSQYRGGYNEQFF. The CDR3 nucleotides are TGTGCCAGCAGCCAATACAGGGGCGGGTACAATGAGCAGTTCTTC. The complete variable domain, with remaining parts taken from reference TRBV7-2 and TRBJ2-1, reads GAGVSQSPSNKVTEKGKDVELRCDPISGHTALYWYRQSLGQGLEFLIYFQGNSAPDKSGLPSDRFSAERTGGSVSTLTIQRTQQEDSAVYLCASSQYRGGYNEQFFGPGTRLTVL.